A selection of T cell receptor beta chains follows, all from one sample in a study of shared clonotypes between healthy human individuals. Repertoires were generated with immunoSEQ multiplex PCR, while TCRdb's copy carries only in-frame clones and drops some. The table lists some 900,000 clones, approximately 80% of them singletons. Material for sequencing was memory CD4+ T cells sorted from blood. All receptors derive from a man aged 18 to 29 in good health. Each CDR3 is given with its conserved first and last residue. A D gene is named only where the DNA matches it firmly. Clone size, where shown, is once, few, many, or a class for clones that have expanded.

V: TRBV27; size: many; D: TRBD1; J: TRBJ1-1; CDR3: CASSPGRTGTGWGGAFF; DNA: TGTGCCAGCAGTCCCGGCCGCACTGGGACAGGATGGGGGGGAGCTTTCTTT
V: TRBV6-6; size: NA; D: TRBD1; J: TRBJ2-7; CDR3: CASTMAGGYEQYF; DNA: TGTGCCAGCACCATGGCAGGGGGCTACGAGCAGTACTTC
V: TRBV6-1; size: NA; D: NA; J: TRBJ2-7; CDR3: CASSERSSGPRGEQYF; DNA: TGTGCCAGCAGTGAACGTTCCTCCGGGCCTCGCGGCGAGCAGTACTTC
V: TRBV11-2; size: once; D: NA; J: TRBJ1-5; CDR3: CASSLDKEQGQPQHF; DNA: TGTGCCAGCAGCTTAGATAAGGAGCAGGGACAGCCCCAGCATTTT
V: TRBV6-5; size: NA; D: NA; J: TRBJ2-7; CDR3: CASSYAPTYEQYF; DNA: TGTGCCAGCAGTTACGCACCAACCTACGAGCAGTACTTC
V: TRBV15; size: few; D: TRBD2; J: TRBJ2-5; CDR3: CATSNRGGRGETQYF; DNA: TGTGCCACCAGCAACCGGGGGGGCCGTGGAGAGACCCAGTACTTC
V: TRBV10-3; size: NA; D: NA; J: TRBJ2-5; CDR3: CAISEWGIQYF; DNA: TGTGCCATCAGTGAGTGGGGGATCCAGTACTTC
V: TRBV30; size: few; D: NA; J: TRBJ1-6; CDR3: CAWDRSYNSPLHF; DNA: TGTGCCTGGGACAGGTCCTATAATTCACCCCTCCACTTT
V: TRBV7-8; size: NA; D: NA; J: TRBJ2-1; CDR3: CASSLSPGEQFF; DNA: TGTGCCAGCAGCTTATCACCCGGTGAGCAGTTCTTC
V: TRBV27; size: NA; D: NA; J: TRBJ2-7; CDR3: CASGGHEQYF; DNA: TGTGCCAGCGGAGGGCACGAGCAGTACTTC
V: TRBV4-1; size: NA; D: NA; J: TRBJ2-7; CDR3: CASSQEGALSSYEQYF; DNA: TGCGCCAGCAGCCAAGAAGGGGCGCTTAGCTCCTACGAGCAGTACTTC
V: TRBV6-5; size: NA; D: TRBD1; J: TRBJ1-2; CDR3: CASSPRGSYGYTF; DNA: TGTGCCAGCAGCCCCAGGGGGTCATATGGCTACACCTTC
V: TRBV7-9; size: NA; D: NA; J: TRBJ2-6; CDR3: CASSLELGSGANVLTF; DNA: TGTGCCAGCAGCTTAGAGCTCGGATCTGGGGCCAACGTCCTGACTTTC
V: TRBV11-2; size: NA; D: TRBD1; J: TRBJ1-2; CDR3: CASSPGGTVGYTF; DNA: TGTGCCAGCAGTCCTGGGGGGACAGTTGGCTACACCTTC
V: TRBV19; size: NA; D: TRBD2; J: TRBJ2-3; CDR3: CASSGELAGFTDTQYF; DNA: TGTGCCAGTAGTGGGGAACTAGCGGGGTTCACAGATACGCAGTATTTT
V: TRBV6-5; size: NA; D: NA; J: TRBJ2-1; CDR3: CASSYSTSRSYNEQFF; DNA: TGTGCCAGCAGTTACTCTACTAGCCGATCCTACAATGAGCAGTTCTTC
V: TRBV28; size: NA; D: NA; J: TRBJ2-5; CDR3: CATSMVLTETQYF; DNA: TGTGCTACCAGCATGGTCCTTACCGAGACCCAGTACTTC
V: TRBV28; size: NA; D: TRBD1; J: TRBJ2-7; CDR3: CASSLPLTGWNEQYF; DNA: TGTGCCAGCAGTCTCCCTTTGACAGGGTGGAACGAGCAGTACTTC
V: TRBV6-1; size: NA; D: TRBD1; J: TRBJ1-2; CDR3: CASSATTGGGYTF; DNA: TGTGCCAGCAGTGCAACGACAGGGGGTGGCTACACCTTC
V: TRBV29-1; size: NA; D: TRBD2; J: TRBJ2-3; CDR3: CSVERASGGTDTQYF; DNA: TGCAGCGTTGAAAGGGCTAGCGGGGGCACAGATACGCAGTATTTT
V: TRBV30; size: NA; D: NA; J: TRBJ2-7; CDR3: CAWGRNGAAYEQYF; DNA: TGTGCCTGGGGTCGTAACGGAGCGGCTTACGAGCAGTACTTC
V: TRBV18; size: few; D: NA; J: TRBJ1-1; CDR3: CASSDSRGSNTEAFF; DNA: TGTGCCAGCTCTGACTCGAGGGGCTCGAACACTGAAGCTTTCTTT
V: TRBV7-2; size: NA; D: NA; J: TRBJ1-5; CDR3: CASSLVVAGMLDSNQPQHF; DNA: TGTGCCAGCAGCTTAGTCGTGGCTGGGATGTTGGATAGCAATCAGCCCCAGCATTTT
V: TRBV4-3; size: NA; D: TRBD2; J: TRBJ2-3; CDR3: CASSQVAGTSGSSTDTQYF; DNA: TGCGCCAGCAGCCAAGTGGCGGGGACTAGCGGCTCGAGCACAGATACGCAGTATTTT
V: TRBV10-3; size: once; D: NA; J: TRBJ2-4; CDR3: CAISETGRDIQYF; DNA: TGTGCCATCAGTGAGACAGGGCGGGACATTCAGTACTTC
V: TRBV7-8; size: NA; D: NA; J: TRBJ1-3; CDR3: CASSLTETGNTIYF; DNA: TGTGCCAGCAGCTTAACGGAAACTGGAAACACCATATATTTT
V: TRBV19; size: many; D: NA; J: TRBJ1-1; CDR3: CASSTRDGMNTEAFF; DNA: TGTGCCAGTAGTACCCGGGACGGTATGAACACTGAAGCTTTCTTT
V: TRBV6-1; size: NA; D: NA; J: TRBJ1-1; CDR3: CASSEGPRNTEAFF; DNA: TGTGCCAGCAGTGAGGGACCGAGGAACACTGAAGCTTTCTTT
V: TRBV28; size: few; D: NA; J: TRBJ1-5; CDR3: CASSPTYFLRAQHF; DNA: TGTGCCAGCAGTCCTACATACTTCCTACGAGCCCAGCATTTT
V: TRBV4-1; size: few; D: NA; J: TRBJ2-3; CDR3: CASSQGARDTQYF; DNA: TGCGCCAGCAGCCAAGGAGCTCGAGATACGCAGTATTTT